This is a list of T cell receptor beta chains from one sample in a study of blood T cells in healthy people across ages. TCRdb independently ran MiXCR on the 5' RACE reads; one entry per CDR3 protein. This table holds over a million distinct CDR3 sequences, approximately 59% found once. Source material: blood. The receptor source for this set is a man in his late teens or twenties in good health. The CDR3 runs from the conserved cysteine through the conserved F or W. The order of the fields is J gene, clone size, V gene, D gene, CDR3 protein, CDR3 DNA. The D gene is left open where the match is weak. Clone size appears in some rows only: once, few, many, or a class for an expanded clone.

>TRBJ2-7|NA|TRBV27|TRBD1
CASSLGLGTAYEQYF
TGTGCCAGCAGTTTAGGTCTAGGGACAGCGTACGAGCAGTACTTC
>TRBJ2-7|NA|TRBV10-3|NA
CAISELMYEQYF
TGTGCCATCAGTGAATTGATGTACGAGCAGTACTTC
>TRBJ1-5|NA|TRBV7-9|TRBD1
CASSPNTGGEEANQPQHF
TGTGCCAGCAGCCCTAATACAGGGGGCGAAGAGGCTAATCAGCCCCAGCATTTT
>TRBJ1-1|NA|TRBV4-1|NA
CASSQRWVGNTEAFF
TGCGCCAGCAGCCAGCGCTGGGTAGGGAACACTGAAGCTTTCTTT
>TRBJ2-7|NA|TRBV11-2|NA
CASSPDQVEVYEQYF
TGTGCCAGCAGCCCGGACCAAGTGGAGGTCTACGAGCAGTACTTC
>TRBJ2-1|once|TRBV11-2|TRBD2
CASSLTMVGSGSGEQFF
TGTGCCAGCAGCCTAACTATGGTCGGTAGCGGGAGTGGTGAGCAGTTCTTC
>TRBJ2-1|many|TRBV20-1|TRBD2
CSARDPLAGENEQFF
TGCAGTGCTAGAGATCCCCTAGCGGGGGAGAATGAGCAGTTCTTC
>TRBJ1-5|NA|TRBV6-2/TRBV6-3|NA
CASRLQGVRNQPQHF
TGTGCCAGCAGACTACAGGGAGTGCGCAATCAGCCCCAGCATTTT
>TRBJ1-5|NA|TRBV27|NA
CASSLGRGYRSNQPQHF
TGTGCCAGCAGTTTAGGCAGGGGCTACCGAAGCAATCAGCCCCAGCATTTT
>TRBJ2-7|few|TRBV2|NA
CAKGGTDYEQYF
TGTGCCAAAGGAGGGACAGACTACGAGCAGTACTTC
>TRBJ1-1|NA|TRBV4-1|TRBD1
CASSQIGSGQGGLEAFF
TGCGCCAGCAGCCAAATTGGGTCAGGCCAGGGGGGCCTAGAAGCTTTCTTT
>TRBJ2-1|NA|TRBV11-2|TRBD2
CASSSSSGRVNEQFF
TGTGCCAGCAGCTCGTCTAGCGGGAGGGTCAATGAGCAGTTCTTC
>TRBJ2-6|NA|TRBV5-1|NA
CASSGKYSGANVLTF
TGCGCCAGCAGCGGGAAGTACTCTGGGGCCAACGTCCTGACTTTC
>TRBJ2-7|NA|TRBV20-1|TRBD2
CRAGTSGRYEQYF
TGCAGGGCTGGCACTAGCGGGAGGTACGAGCAGTACTTC
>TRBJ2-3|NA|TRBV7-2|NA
CASSPGPQSDTQYF
TGTGCCAGCAGCCCGGGTCCCCAGTCAGATACGCAGTATTTT
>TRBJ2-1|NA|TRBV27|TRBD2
CASSSQTSGGPRYNEQFF
TGTGCCAGCAGTTCCCAGACTAGCGGGGGGCCACGTTACAATGAGCAGTTCTTC
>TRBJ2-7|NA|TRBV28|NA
CAIRSRHRAYEQYF
TGTGCCATCCGATCCCGGCACCGGGCCTACGAGCAGTACTTC
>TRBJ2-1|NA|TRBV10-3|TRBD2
CANAGTSGRDEQFF
TGTGCCAACGCAGGGACTAGCGGACGTGATGAGCAGTTCTTC
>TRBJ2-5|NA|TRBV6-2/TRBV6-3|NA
CASSYGRGVQETQYF
TGTGCCAGCAGTTACGGGCGCGGGGTACAAGAGACCCAGTACTTC
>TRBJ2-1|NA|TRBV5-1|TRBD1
CASSLAGDSLWNEQFF
TGCGCCAGCAGCTTGGCCGGGGACAGCCTATGGAATGAGCAGTTCTTC
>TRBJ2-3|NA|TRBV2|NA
CASIPESTDTQYF
TGTGCCAGCATTCCCGAGAGCACAGATACGCAGTATTTT
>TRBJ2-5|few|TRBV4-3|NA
CASSQSSPGGPLVGTQYF
TGCGCCAGCAGCCAATCGAGCCCCGGCGGGCCGTTGGTGGGGACCCAGTACTTC
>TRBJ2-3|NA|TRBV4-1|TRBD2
CASSQDEGSGRNTQYF
TGCGCCAGCAGCCAAGATGAGGGTAGCGGGAGAAATACGCAGTATTTT
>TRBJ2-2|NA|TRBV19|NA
CASSIVPGGELFF
TGTGCCAGTAGTATAGTCCCAGGCGGGGAGCTGTTTTTT
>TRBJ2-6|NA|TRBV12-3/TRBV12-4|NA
CASSAPGPPSGANVLTF
TGTGCCAGCAGTGCCCCGGGCCCCCCCTCTGGGGCCAACGTCCTGACTTTC
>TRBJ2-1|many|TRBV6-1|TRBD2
CASSAEDGLAYNEQFF
TGTGCCAGCAGTGCAGAGGATGGACTAGCTTACAATGAGCAGTTCTTC
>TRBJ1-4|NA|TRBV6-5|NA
CASSAQIATNEKLFF
TGTGCCAGCAGTGCCCAGATTGCAACTAATGAAAAACTGTTTTTT
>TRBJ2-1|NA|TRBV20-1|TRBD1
CSASLGTGGDLPFYNEQFF
TGCAGTGCTAGTTTGGGGACAGGGGGCGACTTACCGTTCTACAATGAGCAGTTCTTC
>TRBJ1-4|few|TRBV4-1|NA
CAARGADEKLFF
TGCGCCGCCAGAGGGGCCGACGAAAAACTGTTTTTT
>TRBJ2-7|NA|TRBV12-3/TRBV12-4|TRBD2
CASSLSGRGVYEQYF
TGTGCCAGCAGTTTGAGCGGGAGGGGAGTCTACGAGCAGTACTTC
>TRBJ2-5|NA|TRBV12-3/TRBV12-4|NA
CASSLESWGETQYF
TGTGCCAGCAGTTTAGAAAGCTGGGGGGAGACCCAGTACTTC
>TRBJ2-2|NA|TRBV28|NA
CASSFAVGVSAGELFF
TGTGCCAGCAGTTTCGCCGTCGGGGTGAGCGCCGGGGAGCTGTTTTTT